This T cell receptor (beta chain) was recovered during a study of blood T cell repertoires in COVID-19. Seattle researchers signed up patients amid active infection and tracked them longitudinally. In the study's own analysis: Reference gene primer amplification gave nucleated cell count estimates. The assay was immunoSEQ multiplex PCR, and TCRdb's table has in-frame clones only and misses some. V, J and clone size derive from that table, while D and trimming were established from the DNA sequence. The table records some 250,000 clones, roughly 86% of them present only once. V dropped 2 bases and J dropped 6 bases, with 17 bases sitting between them. The CDR3 sequence is 16 residues long. CDR1 is SGHDN and CDR2 is FVKESK in the germline V gene.

The source of this sequence is an older woman with COVID-19, enrolled during active disease. Sequencing was done on a sample of peripheral blood. The chain joins TRBV14 to TRBJ1-3; D possibly corresponds to TRBD1 (6 bases). DNA for the CDR3: TGTGCCAGCAGCCAAAGGACCCAGGGGTTTATAAACACCATATATTTT. It encodes CASSQRTQGFINTIYF.